This T cell receptor beta chain was found in a study of beta chain features in type 1 diabetes. Study-level points and caveats: There was a moderate but significant shortening of TCRB CDR3s in all four CD4+ subsets of Type 1 diabetes patients.

Sequencing targeted expressed TCRB transcripts, as all isolated RNA had been reverse transcribed. Only in-frame clones appear in the TCRdb table, and some are missing; sequencing was by immunoSEQ multiplex PCR. The sample lists about 740,000 clones; roughly an eighth were seen once. Populations isolated by sorting all had purity greater than 95%. This clone occurred a few times. The antigen is undetermined. In germline, CDR1 is SEHNR, CDR2 FQNEAQ (reference sequence). The CDR3 sequence is 15 residues long. V trimming: 5 bases; J trimming: 0 bases; junction bases outside the gene matches: 6. Sequencing used naive CD4+ T cells from blood. The TCR was taken from a young man with type 1 diabetes. This chain connects TRBV7-9 to TRBJ2-7, with 8 bases identical to TRBD2. CDR3 loop: CASSRQGTSSYEQYF. DNA of the CDR3: TGTGCCAGCAGCAGACAAGGGACTAGCTCCTACGAGCAGTACTTC. Variable domain in full (rest from reference TRBV7-9 and TRBJ2-7): DTGVSQNPRHKITKRGQNVTFRCDPISEHNRLYWYRQTLGQGPEFLTYFQNEAQLEKSRLLSDRFSAERPKGSFSTLEIQRTEQGDSAMYLCASSRQGTSSYEQYFGPGTRLTVT.